These 21 T cell receptor beta chains were all obtained from the same sample, sequenced in a study of early stage breast cancer tumors. The protocol was immunoSEQ multiplex PCR, while the TCRdb copy is restricted to in-frame clones and leaves out a portion. The table has over 20,000 clones, less than 75% seen once. Sequencing was carried out using breast tumor tissue. The receptors were sampled from a person between 60 and 70 years old with breast cancer.

This rearrangement joins TRBV10-2 to TRBJ1-5; 10 bases map to TRBD1. This CDR3 spans 13 amino acids. V lost 8 bases to trimming and J lost 9 bases; unmatched junction nucleotides: 7. Germline V gives CDR1 WSHSY, CDR2 SAAADI. The chain's CDR3 is CASGDRGSRPQHF. The CDR3 DNA is TGCGCCAGCGGGGACAGGGGATCTAGGCCCCAGCATTTT.

The sample holds one count of this clone. The chain carries TRBV7-2 and TRBJ1-5, with 8 bases lining up with TRBD1. Trimming at V came to 2 bases and at J to 7 bases, leaving 4 bases not matched to a gene. CDR1 SGHTA and CDR2 FQGNSA come from the germline V gene. This CDR3 comprises 14 residues. The DNA of the CDR3 is TGTGCCAGCAGCTTAATAAACAGGGGGCAGCCCCAGCATTTT. Its translation is CASSLINRGQPQHF.

This chain uses TRBV7-2 with TRBJ2-5; TRBD2 matches at 8 bases. V was clipped by 1 base and J by 2 bases; unmatched bases: 3. Germline-derived CDR1 and CDR2 are SGHTA and FQGNSA. This CDR3 comprises 15 residues. The CDR3 region is CASSLGGGRQETQYF. The CDR3 coding sequence is TGTGCCAGCAGCTTAGGGGGCGGGAGGCAAGAGACCCAGTACTTC.

The chain recombines TRBV5-4 with TRBJ2-5; tentatively, D is TRBD2 (7 bases). The CDR3 runs 15 residues. Trimming took 5 bases from V and 1 from J, leaving 15 bases between them. Germline V gene data show CDR1 as SGHNT and CDR2 as YYREEE (reference sequence). CDR3 in amino acids: CASRERGGTQETQYF. The DNA for the CDR3 is TGTGCCAGCAGAGAAAGGGGGGGAACCCAAGAGACCCAGTACTTC.

CDR3 nucleotide sequence: TGTGCCAGCAGTTACCAAAGTAGCGAGAGAAACACCATATATTTT. Protein sequence: CASSYQSSERNTIYF. The chain is built from TRBV7-8 and TRBJ1-3; D not resolved. The ends were cut back, 6 bases at V and 5 bases at J, with 17 bases in the middle. Germline values: CDR1 SGHVS, CDR2 FQNEAQ. The CDR3 has 15 amino acids.

This clone showed up just a few times. CDR3 residues: CASSYPGHGQEQYF. CDR3 bases: TGTGCCAGCAGTTACCCAGGACATGGACAGGAGCAGTACTTC. The chain links TRBV6-5 to TRBJ2-7; TRBD1 is a possible D gene (6 bases). The V and J ends lost 2 bases and 7 bases respectively, with 15 bases between them. The CDR3 sequence is 14 residues long. Looked up from germline, CDR1 is MNHEY and CDR2 is SVGAGI.

The chain is built from TRBV28 and TRBJ1-2, with a weak D call TRBD1 (5 bases). CDR3 size: 15 residues. CDR1 is MDHEN and CDR2 is SYDVKM in the germline V gene. V lost 5 bases to trimming and J lost 3 bases, with 16 bases between them. The CDR3 loop is CASSVPSQGYYGYTF. In nucleotides, the CDR3 is TGTGCCAGCAGTGTCCCCTCCCAGGGCTACTATGGCTACACCTTC.

Only one count was recorded for this clone. The chain has TRBV19 and TRBJ1-2; a weak D match, TRBD1 (5 bases). V shed 3 bases and J shed 8 bases, with 13 bases lying between them. This CDR3 has 13 amino acids. Germline V lookup: CDR1 LNHDA, CDR2 SQIVND (reference sequence). DNA of the CDR3: TGTGCCAGTAGTATTGCGGGGCAGTGGGGCTACACCTTC. Its protein is CASSIAGQWGYTF. Full variable domain (missing parts from reference TRBV19 and TRBJ1-2): DGGITQSPKYLFRKEGQNVTLSCEQNLNHDAMYWYRQDPGQGLRLIYYSQIVNDFQKGDIAEGYSVSREKKESFPLTVTSAQKNPTAFYLCASSIAGQWGYTFGSGTRLTVV.

The chain recombines TRBV7-9 with TRBJ1-1; D remains unclear. Trimming left V 2 bases short and J 6 bases short, with 13 bases between. This CDR3 has 14 residues. CDR1 and CDR2 from the germline V gene are SEHNR and FQNEAQ (reference sequence). The CDR3 DNA sequence: TGTGCCAGCAGCTTATTTGGTGGCGGCCCTGAAGCTTTCTTT. It translates to CASSLFGGGPEAFF.

The table lists this clone with a few counts. The chain couples TRBV5-4 to TRBJ2-7, with TRBD1 as a possible D gene (5 bases). The CDR3 totals 13 residues. Germline V gene data show CDR1 as SGHNT and CDR2 as YYREEE (reference sequence). Trimming cost V 0 bases and J 3 bases, with 7 bases left between them. As DNA, the CDR3 is TGTGCCAGCAGCTTGGACAGGCTCTACGAGCAGTACTTC. This gives the protein CASSLDRLYEQYF.

This clone has a single count. The J gene is TRBJ2-7, the V gene TRBV29-1; 8 bases match TRBD1. CDR3 length equals 12 residues. CDR1 is SQVTM and CDR2 is ANQGSEA in the germline V gene. Unmatched junction bases numbered 5, after V lost 3 bases and J lost 7 bases. Here the CDR3 DNA reads TGCAGCGTTGACCGGACAGGGCAGGAGCAGTACTTC. Its protein is CSVDRTGQEQYF.

V is TRBV5-1 and J is TRBJ2-7, with TRBD1 matching over 8 bases. The CDR3 is 17 amino acids. V lost 0 bases, J lost 4 bases, and 12 bases stayed unmatched. Germline V gene data show CDR1 as SGHRS and CDR2 as YFSETQ. The CDR3 sequence is CASSLVPTGDPTYEQYF. CDR3 DNA: TGCGCCAGCAGCTTGGTCCCGACAGGGGACCCAACTTACGAGCAGTACTTC.

This chain connects TRBV18 to TRBJ2-7; TRBD1 might be the D (6 bases). The CDR3 runs to 14 residues. Germline loops: CDR1 KGHSH, CDR2 LQKENI. Deletions cut 10 bases from V and 4 bases from J, with 20 bases between. CDR3 sequence reads: CATTDSTFGYEQYF. CDR3 in DNA: TGTGCCACCACGGACAGCACCTTCGGGTACGAGCAGTACTTC.

This rearrangement joins TRBV7-2 to TRBJ2-3, with 8 bases that match TRBD1. Germline loops: CDR1 SGHTA, CDR2 FQGNSA. This CDR3 is 14 amino acids long. Losses at the gene ends were 3 bases for V and 3 bases for J; bases not matched to a gene: 2. CDR3 nucleotide sequence: TGTGCCAGCAGCTTCGACAGGGGTACAGATACGCAGTATTTT. Protein: CASSFDRGTDTQYF.

The rearrangement joins TRBV19 to TRBJ2-7; D perhaps matches TRBD1 (6 bases). CDR1 is LNHDA and CDR2 is SQIVND in the germline V gene (reference sequence). The V gene lost 1 base and the J gene lost 2 bases, with 12 bases spanning the gap. This CDR3 spans 15 amino acids. The CDR3 nucleotides are TGTGCCAGTAGTATAGGTGCAGGGGCGACCTACGAGCAGTACTTC. Translating gives CASSIGAGATYEQYF.

This clone was picked up a small number of times. J is TRBJ2-5 and V is TRBV11-3; D may be TRBD2 (6 bases). Germline values: CDR1 SGHNT, CDR2 YENEEA. V was shortened by 5 bases and J by 5 bases, with 18 bases between the two germline ends. The CDR3 contains 15 residues. For the CDR3, the DNA is TGTGCCAGCAGCCCCGAGGAGCTCCGGGGGGAGACCCAGTACTTC. This gives the protein CASSPEELRGETQYF.

V and J are TRBV18 and TRBJ2-7; 10 nucleotides line up with TRBD2. This CDR3 is 15 amino acids long. Germline CDR1 is KGHSH and CDR2 is LQKENI. The trim removed 0 bases at V and 4 bases at J, leaving 3 bases unmatched. CDR3 loop: CASSPPQTSGYEQYF. DNA of the CDR3: TGTGCCAGCTCACCACCCCAGACTAGCGGGTACGAGCAGTACTTC.

In this sample, this clone turned up once. The chain links TRBV5-1 to TRBJ1-5; D possibly corresponds to TRBD1 (5 bases). CDR3 length equals 13 residues. The ends were cut back, 5 bases at V and 5 bases at J, with 11 bases in the middle. Germline CDR1 reads SGHRS; CDR2 reads YFSETQ. The CDR3, as DNA: TGCGCCAGCAGGGGGACTGAGGATCAGCCCCAGCATTTT. It is translated as CASRGTEDQPQHF.

This sequence joins TRBV6-5 and TRBJ2-5; 8 bases map to TRBD1. The J segment lost 4 bases and the V segment lost 0 bases, leaving 7 bases of the junction unmatched. Germline V lookup: CDR1 MNHEY, CDR2 SVGAGI. The CDR3 consists of 16 residues. Here the CDR3 reads CASSYSWTGQGETQYF. In nucleotides, the CDR3 is TGTGCCAGCAGTTACTCTTGGACAGGGCAAGGAGAGACCCAGTACTTC.

The chain joins TRBV7-2 to TRBJ2-7, with D tentatively TRBD2 (5 bases). The germline V and J ends were trimmed by 3 bases and 0 bases, with 9 bases remaining between them. The CDR3 is 14 amino acids. From germline, CDR1 is SGHTA and CDR2 FQGNSA. The CDR3 region is CASSFERTSYEQYF. The CDR3 DNA reads TGTGCCAGCAGCTTCGAGCGGACCTCCTACGAGCAGTACTTC.

V usage is TRBV28 and J usage is TRBJ2-7; D remains ambiguous. The CDR3 consists of 14 residues. V gave up 1 base and J gave up 13 bases, with 20 bases separating them. Germline V gives CDR1 MDHEN, CDR2 SYDVKM. The CDR3 reads CASSLSAQAYLIYF. Here the CDR3 DNA reads TGTGCCAGCAGTTTATCGGCGCAGGCCTACCTAATTTACTTC. Supplemented by reference TRBV28 and TRBJ2-7, the full variable domain reads DVKVTQSSRYLVKRTGEKVFLECVQDMDHENMFWYRQDPGLGLRLIYFSYDVKMKEKGDIPEGYSVSREKKERFSLILESASTNQTSMYLCASSLSAQAYLIYFGPGTRLTVT.